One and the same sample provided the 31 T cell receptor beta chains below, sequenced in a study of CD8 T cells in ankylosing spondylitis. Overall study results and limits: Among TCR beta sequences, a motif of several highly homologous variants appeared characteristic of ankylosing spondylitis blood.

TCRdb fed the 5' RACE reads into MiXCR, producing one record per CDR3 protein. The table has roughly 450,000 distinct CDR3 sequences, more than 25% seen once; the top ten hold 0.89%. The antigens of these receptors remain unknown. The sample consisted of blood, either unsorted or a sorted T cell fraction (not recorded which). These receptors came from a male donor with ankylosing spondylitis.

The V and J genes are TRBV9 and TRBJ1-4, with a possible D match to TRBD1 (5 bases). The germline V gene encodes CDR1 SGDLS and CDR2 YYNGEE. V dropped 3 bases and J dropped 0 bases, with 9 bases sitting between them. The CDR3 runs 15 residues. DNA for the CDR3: TGTGCCAGCAGCGCCCTGACAGCAACTAATGAAAAACTGTTTTTT. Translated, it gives CASSALTATNEKLFF.

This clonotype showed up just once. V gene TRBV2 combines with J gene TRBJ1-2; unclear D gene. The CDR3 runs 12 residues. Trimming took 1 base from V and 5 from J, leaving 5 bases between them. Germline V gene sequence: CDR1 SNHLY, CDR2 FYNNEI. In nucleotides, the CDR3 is TGTGCCAGCAGTGAAGAGATTTATGGCTACACCTTC. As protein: CASSEEIYGYTF.

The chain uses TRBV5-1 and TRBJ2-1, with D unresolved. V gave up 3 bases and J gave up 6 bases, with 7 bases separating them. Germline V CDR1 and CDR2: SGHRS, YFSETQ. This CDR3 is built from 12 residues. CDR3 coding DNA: TGCGCCAGCAGCTGGCGAACCAATGAGCAGTTCTTC. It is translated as CASSWRTNEQFF.

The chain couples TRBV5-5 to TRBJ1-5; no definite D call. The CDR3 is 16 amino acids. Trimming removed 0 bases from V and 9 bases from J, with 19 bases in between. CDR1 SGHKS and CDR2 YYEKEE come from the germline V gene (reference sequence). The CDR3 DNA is TGTGCCAGCAGCTTGGAACCCTCTACACGCGGAAGGCCCCAGCATTTT. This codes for CASSLEPSTRGRPQHF.

CDR3 DNA: TGTGCCATCAGGGACATTCTGGGAACTCAAGAGACCCAGTACTTC. Residues: CAIRDILGTQETQYF. The J gene is TRBJ2-5, the V gene TRBV10-3; maybe TRBD1 (5 bases). The germline V gene encodes CDR1 ENHRY and CDR2 SYGVKD. Trimming removed 6 bases from V and 2 bases from J, with 16 bases in between. This CDR3 is 15 amino acids long.

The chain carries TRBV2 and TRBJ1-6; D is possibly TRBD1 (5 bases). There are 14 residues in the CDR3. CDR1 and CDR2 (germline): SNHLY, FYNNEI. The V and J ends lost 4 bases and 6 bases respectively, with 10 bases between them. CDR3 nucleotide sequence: TGTGCCAGCAGTGTATATAGGGGTAATTCACCCCTCCACTTT. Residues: CASSVYRGNSPLHF.

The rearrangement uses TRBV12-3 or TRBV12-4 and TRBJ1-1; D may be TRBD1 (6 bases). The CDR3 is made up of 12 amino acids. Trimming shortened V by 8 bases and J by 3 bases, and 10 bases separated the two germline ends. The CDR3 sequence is CASGQGHTEAFF. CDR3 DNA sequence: TGTGCCAGCGGCCAGGGGCACACTGAAGCTTTCTTT.

DNA for the CDR3: TGTGCCAGCAGTGGTAGCCCGCGAAGCTACGAGCAGTACGTC. Translating gives CASSGSPRSYEQYV. V usage is TRBV12-3 or TRBV12-4 and J usage is TRBJ2-7; D not resolved. This CDR3 spans 14 amino acids. The V end lost 5 bases, the J end lost 3 bases, and 14 bases lay between the germline ends.

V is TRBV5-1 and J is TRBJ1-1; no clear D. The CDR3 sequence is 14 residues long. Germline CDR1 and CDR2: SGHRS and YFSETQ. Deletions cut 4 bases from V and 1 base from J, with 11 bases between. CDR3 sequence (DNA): TGCGCCAGCAGCCGCTCCGGAGGGAACACTGAAGCTTTCTTT. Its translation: CASSRSGGNTEAFF.

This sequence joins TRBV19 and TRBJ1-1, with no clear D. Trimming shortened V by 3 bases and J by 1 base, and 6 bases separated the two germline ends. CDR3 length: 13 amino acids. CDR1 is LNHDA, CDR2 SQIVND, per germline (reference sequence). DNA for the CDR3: TGTGCCAGTAGTATTTCCAGGAACACTGAAGCTTTCTTT. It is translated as CASSISRNTEAFF.

The CDR3 loop is CAIRTGGTEHTGELFF. The CDR3 nucleotides read TGTGCCATCAGGACAGGTGGGACAGAACACACCGGGGAGCTGTTTTTT. This chain uses TRBV10-3 with TRBJ2-2; 7 bases are shared with TRBD1. There are 16 residues in the CDR3. CDR1 is ENHRY, CDR2 SYGVKD, per germline. V shed 6 bases, J shed 3 bases, and the junction held 10 bases outside the gene matches.

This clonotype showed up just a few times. CDR3: CASSREYEQFF. CDR3 in DNA: TGTGCCAGCAGCCGGGAGTATGAGCAGTTCTTC. V usage is TRBV7-9 and J usage is TRBJ2-1; possibly TRBD2 for D (6 bases). The CDR3 consists of 11 residues. Germline values: CDR1 SEHNR, CDR2 FQNEAQ (reference sequence). Deletions cut 5 bases from V and 8 bases from J, with 7 bases between.

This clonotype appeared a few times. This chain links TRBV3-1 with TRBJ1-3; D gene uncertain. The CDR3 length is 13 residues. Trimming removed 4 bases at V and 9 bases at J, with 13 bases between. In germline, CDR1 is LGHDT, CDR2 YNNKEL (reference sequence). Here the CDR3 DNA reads TGTGCCAGCAGCCCCAGCCCACAGAGCACCATATATTTT. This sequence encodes CASSPSPQSTIYF.

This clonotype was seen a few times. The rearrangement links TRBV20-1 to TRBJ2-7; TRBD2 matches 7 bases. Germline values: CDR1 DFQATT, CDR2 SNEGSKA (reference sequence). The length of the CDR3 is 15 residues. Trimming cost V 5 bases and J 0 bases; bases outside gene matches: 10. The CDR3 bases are TGCAGTGCTCCGAACATAGGGAGGGGCTCCTACGAGCAGTACTTC. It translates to CSAPNIGRGSYEQYF.

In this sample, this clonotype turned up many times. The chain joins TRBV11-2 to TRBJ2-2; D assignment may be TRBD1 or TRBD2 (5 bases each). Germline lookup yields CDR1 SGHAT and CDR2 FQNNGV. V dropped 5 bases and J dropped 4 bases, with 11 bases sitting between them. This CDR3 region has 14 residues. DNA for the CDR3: TGTGCCAGCAGCCTCAGGGCGGGCACCGGGGAGCTGTTTTTT. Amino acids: CASSLRAGTGELFF. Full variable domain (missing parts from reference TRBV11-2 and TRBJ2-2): EAGVAQSPRYKIIEKRQSVAFWCNPISGHATLYWYQQILGQGPKLLIQFQNNGVVDDSQLPKDRFSAERLKGVDSTLKIQPAKLEDSAVYLCASSLRAGTGELFFGEGSRLTVL.

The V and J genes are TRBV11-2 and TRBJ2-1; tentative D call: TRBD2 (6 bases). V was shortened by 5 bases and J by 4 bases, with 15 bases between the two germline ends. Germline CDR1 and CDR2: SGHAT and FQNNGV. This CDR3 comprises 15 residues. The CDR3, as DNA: TGTGCCAGCAGCCCCCGGGAGCTTGCTTACAATGAGCAGTTCTTC. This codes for CASSPRELAYNEQFF.

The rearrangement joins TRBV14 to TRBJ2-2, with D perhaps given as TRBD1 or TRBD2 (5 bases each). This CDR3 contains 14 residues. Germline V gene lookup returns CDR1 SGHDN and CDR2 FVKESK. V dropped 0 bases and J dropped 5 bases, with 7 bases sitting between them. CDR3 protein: CASSQDWGTGELFF. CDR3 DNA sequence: TGTGCCAGCAGCCAAGACTGGGGGACCGGGGAGCTGTTTTTT. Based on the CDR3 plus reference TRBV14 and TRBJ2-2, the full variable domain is EAGVTQFPSHSVIEKGQTVTLRCDPISGHDNLYWYRRVMGKEIKFLLHFVKESKQDESGMPNNRFLAERTGGTYSTLKVQPAELEDSGVYFCASSQDWGTGELFFGEGSRLTVL.

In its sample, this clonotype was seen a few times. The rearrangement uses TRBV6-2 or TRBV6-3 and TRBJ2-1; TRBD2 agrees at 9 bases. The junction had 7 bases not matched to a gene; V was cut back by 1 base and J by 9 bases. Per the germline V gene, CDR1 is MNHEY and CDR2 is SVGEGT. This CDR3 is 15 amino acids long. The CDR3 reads CASSYFLAGMSEQFF. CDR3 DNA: TGTGCCAGCAGTTACTTCCTAGCGGGAATGAGTGAGCAGTTCTTC.

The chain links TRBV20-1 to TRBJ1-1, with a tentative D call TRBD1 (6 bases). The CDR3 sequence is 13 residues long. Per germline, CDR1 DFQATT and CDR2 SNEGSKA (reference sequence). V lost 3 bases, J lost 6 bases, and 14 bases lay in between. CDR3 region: CSASRQATAEAFF. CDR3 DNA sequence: TGCAGTGCTAGTAGACAGGCAACGGCTGAAGCTTTCTTT.

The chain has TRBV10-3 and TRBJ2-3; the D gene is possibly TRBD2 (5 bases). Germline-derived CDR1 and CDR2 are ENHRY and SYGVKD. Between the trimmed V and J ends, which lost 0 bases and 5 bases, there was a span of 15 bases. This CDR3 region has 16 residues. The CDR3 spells CAISESGAEAGDTQYF. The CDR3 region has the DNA TGTGCCATCAGTGAGTCAGGAGCGGAGGCGGGAGATACGCAGTATTTT.

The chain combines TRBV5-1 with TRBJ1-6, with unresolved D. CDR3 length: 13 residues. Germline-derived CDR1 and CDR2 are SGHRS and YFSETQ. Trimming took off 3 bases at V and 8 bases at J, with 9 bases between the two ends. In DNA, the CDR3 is TGCGCCAGCAGCTCTTCCTACGATTCACCCCTCCACTTT. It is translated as CASSSSYDSPLHF.

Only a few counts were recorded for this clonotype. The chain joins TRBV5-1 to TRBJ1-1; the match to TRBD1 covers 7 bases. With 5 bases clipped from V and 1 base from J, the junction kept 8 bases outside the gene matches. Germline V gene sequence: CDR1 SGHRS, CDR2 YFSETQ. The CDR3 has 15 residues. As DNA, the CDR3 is TGCGCCAGCAGAAGGGCAGGGGGGGAGAACACTGAAGCTTTCTTT. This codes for CASRRAGGENTEAFF.

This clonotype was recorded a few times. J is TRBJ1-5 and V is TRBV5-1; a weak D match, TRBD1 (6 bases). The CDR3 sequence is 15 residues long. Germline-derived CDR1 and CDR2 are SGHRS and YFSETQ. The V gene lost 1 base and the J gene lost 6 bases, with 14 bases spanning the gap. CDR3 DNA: TGCGCCAGCAGCTTGCTGGCAGGGGTTGGTCAGCCCCAGCATTTT. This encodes CASSLLAGVGQPQHF.

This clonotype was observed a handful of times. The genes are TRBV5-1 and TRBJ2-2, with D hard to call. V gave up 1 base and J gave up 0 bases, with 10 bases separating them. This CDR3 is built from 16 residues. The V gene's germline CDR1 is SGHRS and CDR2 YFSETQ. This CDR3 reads CASSLTDRTNTGELFF. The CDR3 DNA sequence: TGCGCCAGCAGCTTGACGGACCGTACGAACACCGGGGAGCTGTTTTTT. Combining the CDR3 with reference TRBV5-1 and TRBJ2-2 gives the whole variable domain KAGVTQTPRYLIKTRGQQVTLSCSPISGHRSVSWYQQTPGQGLQFLFEYFSETQRNKGNFPGRFSGRQFSNSRSEMNVSTLELGDSALYLCASSLTDRTNTGELFFGEGSRLTVL.

The CDR3 nucleotides read TGTGCCAGCAGCTTGCGAGCGGGAGGAGATAGTACGCAGTATTTT. This encodes CASSLRAGGDSTQYF. The chain recombines TRBV7-7 with TRBJ2-3; 9 bases agree with TRBD2. There are 15 residues in the CDR3. Germline V lookup: CDR1 SSHAT, CDR2 FNYEAQ (reference sequence). The V gene end was trimmed by 3 bases and the J gene end by 8 bases; junction bases not matched to a gene: 9. The variable domain in full, with the rest retrieved from reference TRBV7-7 and TRBJ2-3, is GAGVSQSPRYKVTKRGQDVTLRCDPISSHATLYWYQQALGQGPEFLTYFNYEAQPDKSGLPSDRFSAERPEGSISTLTIQRTEQRDSAMYRCASSLRAGGDSTQYFGPGTRLTVL.

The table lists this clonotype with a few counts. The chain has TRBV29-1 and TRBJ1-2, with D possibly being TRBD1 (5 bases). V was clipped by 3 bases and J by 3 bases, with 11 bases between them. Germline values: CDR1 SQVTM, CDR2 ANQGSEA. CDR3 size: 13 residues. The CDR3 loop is CSVDLWGDYGYTF. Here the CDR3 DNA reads TGCAGCGTTGACCTATGGGGGGACTATGGCTACACCTTC.

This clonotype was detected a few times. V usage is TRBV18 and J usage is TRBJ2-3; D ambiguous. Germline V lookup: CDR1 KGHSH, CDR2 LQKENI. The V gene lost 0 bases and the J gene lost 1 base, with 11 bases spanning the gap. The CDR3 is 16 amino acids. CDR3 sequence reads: CASSPPGYSRTDTQYF. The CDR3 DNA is TGTGCCAGCTCACCACCGGGGTACTCCCGCACAGATACGCAGTATTTT.

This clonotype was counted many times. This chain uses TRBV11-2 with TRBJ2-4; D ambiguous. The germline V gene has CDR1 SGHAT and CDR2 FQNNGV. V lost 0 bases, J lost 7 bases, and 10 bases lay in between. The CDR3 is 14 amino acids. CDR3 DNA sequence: TGTGCCAGCAGCTTAGAAGTGGGTGCGAACATTCAGTACTTC. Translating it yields CASSLEVGANIQYF.

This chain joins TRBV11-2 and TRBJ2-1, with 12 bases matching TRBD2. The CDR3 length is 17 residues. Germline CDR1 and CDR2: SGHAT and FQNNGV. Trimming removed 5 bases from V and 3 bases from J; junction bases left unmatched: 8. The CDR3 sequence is CASSRGLAGLIYNEQFF. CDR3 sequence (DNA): TGTGCCAGCAGCCGCGGACTAGCGGGATTGATCTACAATGAGCAGTTCTTC.

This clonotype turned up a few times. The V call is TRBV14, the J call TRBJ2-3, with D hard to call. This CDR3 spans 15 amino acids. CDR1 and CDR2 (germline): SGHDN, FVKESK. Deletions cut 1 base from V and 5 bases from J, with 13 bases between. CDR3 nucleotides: TGTGCCAGCAGCCAAGTCGTCGGCTCCGGAGATACGCAGTATTTT. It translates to CASSQVVGSGDTQYF. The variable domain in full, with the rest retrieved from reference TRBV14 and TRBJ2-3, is EAGVTQFPSHSVIEKGQTVTLRCDPISGHDNLYWYRRVMGKEIKFLLHFVKESKQDESGMPNNRFLAERTGGTYSTLKVQPAELEDSGVYFCASSQVVGSGDTQYFGPGTRLTVL.

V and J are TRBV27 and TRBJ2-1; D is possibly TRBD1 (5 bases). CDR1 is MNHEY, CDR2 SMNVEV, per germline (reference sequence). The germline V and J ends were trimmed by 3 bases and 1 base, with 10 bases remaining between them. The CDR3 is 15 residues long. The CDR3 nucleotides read TGTGCCAGCAGTTTGGGGCTAGATTCCTACAATGAGCAGTTCTTC. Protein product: CASSLGLDSYNEQFF.